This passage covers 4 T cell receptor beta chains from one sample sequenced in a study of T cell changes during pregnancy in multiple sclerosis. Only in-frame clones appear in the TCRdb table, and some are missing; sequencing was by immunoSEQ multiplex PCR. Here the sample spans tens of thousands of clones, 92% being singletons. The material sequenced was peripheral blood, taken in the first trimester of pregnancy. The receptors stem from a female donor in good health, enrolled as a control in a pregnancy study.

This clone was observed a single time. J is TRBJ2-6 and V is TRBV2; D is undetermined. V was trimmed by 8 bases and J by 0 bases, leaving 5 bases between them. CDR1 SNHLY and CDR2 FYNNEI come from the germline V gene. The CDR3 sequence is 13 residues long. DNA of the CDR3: TGTGCCAGCGCAGGCTCTGGGGCCAACGTCCTGACTTTC. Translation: CASAGSGANVLTF.

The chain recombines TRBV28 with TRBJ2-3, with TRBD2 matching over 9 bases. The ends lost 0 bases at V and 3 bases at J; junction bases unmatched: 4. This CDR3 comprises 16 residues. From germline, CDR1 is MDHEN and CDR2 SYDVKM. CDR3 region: CASSLWGGRGTDTQYF. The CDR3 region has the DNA TGTGCCAGCAGTTTATGGGGCGGGAGGGGAACAGATACGCAGTATTTT.

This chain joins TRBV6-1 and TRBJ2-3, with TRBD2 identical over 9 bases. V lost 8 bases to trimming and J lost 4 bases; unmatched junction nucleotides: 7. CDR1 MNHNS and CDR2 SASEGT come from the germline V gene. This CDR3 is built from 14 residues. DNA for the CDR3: TGTGCCAGCTATTTAGCGGGAGTGTCAGATACGCAGTATTTT. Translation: CASYLAGVSDTQYF.

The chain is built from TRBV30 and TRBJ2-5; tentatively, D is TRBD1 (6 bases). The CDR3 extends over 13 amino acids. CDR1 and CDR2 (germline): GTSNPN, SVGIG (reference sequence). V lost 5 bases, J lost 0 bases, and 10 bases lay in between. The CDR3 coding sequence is TGTGCCTGGCGTCAGGGGTACCAAGAGACCCAGTACTTC. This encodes CAWRQGYQETQYF.